The T cell receptor beta chain described here comes from a study of T cell responses to AZD1222 COVID-19 vaccine. Study findings and constraints: Possibly, clonal diversity was underestimated; donors were largely white British and included more females. Vaccine-associated CD4 TCRs spanned spike, dominant at 160-218 and 743-854.

Sequencing was performed with immunoSEQ multiplex PCR; in TCRdb, only in-frame clones are kept and a portion is missing. The table includes roughly 75,000 clones, around 87% detected once. Note on this clone: As yet, its antigen is unknown.

Source: peripheral blood, taken 28 days after the second AZD1222 dose. This receptor was identified in an adult who received the AZD1222 COVID-19 vaccine.

CDR3 coding DNA: TGTGCCAGCACTGATTCAGGGGCCCCGAGGGGCTACACCTTC. Protein: CASTDSGAPRGYTF. V usage is TRBV28 and J usage is TRBJ1-2; TRBD1 might be the D (6 bases). This CDR3 comprises 14 residues. Germline V lookup: CDR1 MDHEN, CDR2 SYDVKM. Deletions cut 7 bases from V and 8 bases from J, with 20 bases between.